The clone carrying this T cell receptor (beta chain) was counted only a few times. V was shortened by 0 bases and J by 8 bases, with 13 bases between the two germline ends. This CDR3 region has 14 residues. CDR1 is KGHSH, CDR2 LQKENI, per germline. The data derive from a study of T-cell reconstitution after alpha-beta-depleted transplantation in children. Unique molecular identifiers were incorporated when the TCRbeta library was constructed. TCRdb called the PCR reads again in MiXCR, with one record for every CDR3 protein. The sample has about 340,000 distinct CDR3 sequences; 13% are singletons. This TCR derives from a human donor who donated a stem cell graft to a child with Fanconi anemia. Sample: PBMCs, taken from the stem cell graft. The chain links TRBV18 to TRBJ1-2; a possible D gene is TRBD1 (5 bases). The CDR3 nucleotides are TGTGCCAGCTCACCACCCAACAGGTCGGGAGGCTACACCTTC. Encoded protein: CASSPPNRSGGYTF.